This T cell receptor beta chain was identified in a study of radiotherapy plus CTLA-4 blockade in lung cancer. CDR1 and CDR2 from the germline V gene are SGHVS and FQNEAQ. CDR3 size: 13 residues. The ends were cut back, 4 bases at V and 6 bases at J, with 10 bases in the middle. Profiled with immunoSEQ multiplex PCR; TCRdb holds only in-frame clones, not every one. This sample has approximately 110,000 clones, with roughly 86% found just once. The TCR originated in a human donor with non-small cell lung cancer that progressed on radiotherapy plus ipilimumab. Some clones in this sample may be carry-over from other donors' samples. The starting material was peripheral blood, obtained from a patient treated with radiotherapy plus ipilimumab. The rearrangement links TRBV7-8 to TRBJ1-5, with D tentatively TRBD1 (5 bases). The CDR3 spells CASSSGPGQPQHF. CDR3 bases: TGTGCCAGCAGCTCAGGGCCCGGTCAGCCCCAGCATTTT.